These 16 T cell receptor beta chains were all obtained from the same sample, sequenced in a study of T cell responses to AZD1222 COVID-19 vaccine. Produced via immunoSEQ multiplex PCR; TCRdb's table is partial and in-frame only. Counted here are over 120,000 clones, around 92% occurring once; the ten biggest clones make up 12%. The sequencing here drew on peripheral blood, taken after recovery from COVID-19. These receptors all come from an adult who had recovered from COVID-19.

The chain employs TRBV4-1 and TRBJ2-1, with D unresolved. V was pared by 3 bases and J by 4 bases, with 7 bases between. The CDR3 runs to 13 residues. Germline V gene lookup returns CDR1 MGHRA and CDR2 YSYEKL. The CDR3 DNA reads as TGCGCCAGCAGCCAGGACCCATACAATGAGCAGTTCTTC. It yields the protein CASSQDPYNEQFF.

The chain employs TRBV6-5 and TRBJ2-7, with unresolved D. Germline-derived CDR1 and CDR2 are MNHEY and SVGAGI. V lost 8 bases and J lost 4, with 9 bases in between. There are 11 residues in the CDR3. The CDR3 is CASRTRYEQYF. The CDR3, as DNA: TGTGCCAGCCGAACCAGGTACGAGCAGTACTTC.

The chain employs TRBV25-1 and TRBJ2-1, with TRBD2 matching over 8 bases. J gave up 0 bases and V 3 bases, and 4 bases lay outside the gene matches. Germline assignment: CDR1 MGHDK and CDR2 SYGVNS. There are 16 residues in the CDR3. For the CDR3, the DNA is TGTGCCAGCAGTGATCCAACTAGCGGCTCCTACAATGAGCAGTTCTTC. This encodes CASSDPTSGSYNEQFF.

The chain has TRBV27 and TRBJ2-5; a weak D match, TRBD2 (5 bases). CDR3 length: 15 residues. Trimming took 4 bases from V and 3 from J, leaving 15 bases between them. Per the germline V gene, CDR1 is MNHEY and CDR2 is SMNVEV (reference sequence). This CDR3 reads CASSSGLWGKETQYF. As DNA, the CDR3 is TGTGCCAGCAGTTCCGGACTGTGGGGAAAAGAGACCCAGTACTTC.

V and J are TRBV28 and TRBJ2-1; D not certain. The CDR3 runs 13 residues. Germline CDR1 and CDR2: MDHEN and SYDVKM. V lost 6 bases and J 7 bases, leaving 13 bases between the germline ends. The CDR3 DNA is TGTGCCAGCAGACTACACAGCGCGAATGAGCAGTTCTTC. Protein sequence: CASRLHSANEQFF.

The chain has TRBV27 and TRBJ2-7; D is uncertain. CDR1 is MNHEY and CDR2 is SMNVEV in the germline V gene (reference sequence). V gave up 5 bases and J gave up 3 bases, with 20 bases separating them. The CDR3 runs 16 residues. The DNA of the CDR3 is TGTGCCAGCAGTCCAAAGGGAACCGTCGGTCGCTACGAGCAGTACTTC. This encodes CASSPKGTVGRYEQYF.

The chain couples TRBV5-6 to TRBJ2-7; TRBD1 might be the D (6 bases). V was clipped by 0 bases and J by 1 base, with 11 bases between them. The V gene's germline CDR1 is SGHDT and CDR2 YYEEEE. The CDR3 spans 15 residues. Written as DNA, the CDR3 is TGTGCCAGCAGCTTGGGTGCAGGGGCTTCCTACGAGCAGTACTTC. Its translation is CASSLGAGASYEQYF. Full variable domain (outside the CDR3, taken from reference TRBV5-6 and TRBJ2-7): DAGVTQSPTHLIKTRGQQVTLRCSPKSGHDTVSWYQQALGQGPQFIFQYYEEEERQRGNFPDRFSGHQFPNYSSELNVNALLLGDSALYLCASSLGAGASYEQYFGPGTRLTVT.

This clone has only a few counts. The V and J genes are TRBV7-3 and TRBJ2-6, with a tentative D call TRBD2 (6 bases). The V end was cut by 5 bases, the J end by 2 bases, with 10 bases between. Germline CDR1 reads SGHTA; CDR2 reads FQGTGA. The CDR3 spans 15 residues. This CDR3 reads CASSGGRPGANVLTF. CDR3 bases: TGTGCCAGCAGCGGTGGGAGGCCTGGGGCCAACGTCCTGACTTTC.

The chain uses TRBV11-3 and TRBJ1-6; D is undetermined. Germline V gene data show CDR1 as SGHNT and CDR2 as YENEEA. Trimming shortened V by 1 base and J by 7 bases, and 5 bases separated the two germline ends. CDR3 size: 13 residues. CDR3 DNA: TGTGCCAGCAGCTTAGGAAGGAATTCACCCCTCCACTTT. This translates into CASSLGRNSPLHF.

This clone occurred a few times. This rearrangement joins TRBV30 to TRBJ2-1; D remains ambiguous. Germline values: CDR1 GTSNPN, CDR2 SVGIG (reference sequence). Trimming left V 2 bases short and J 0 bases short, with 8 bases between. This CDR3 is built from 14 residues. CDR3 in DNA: TGTGCCTGGAGTAGAACAGACTCCTACAATGAGCAGTTCTTC. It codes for CAWSRTDSYNEQFF. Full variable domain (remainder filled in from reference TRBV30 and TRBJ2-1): SQTIHQWPATLVQPVGSPLSLECTVEGTSNPNLYWYRQAAGRGLQLLFYSVGIGQISSEVPQNLSASRPQDRQFILSSKKLLLSDSGFYLCAWSRTDSYNEQFFGPGTRLTVL.

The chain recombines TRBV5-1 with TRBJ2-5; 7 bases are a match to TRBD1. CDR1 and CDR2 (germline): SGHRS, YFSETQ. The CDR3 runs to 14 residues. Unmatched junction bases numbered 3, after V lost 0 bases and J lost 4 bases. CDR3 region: CASSLGPGGETQYF. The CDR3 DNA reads TGCGCCAGCAGCTTGGGTCCAGGGGGAGAGACCCAGTACTTC. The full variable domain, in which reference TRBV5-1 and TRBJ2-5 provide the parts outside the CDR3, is KAGVTQTPRYLIKTRGQQVTLSCSPISGHRSVSWYQQTPGQGLQFLFEYFSETQRNKGNFPGRFSGRQFSNSRSEMNVSTLELGDSALYLCASSLGPGGETQYFGPGTRLLVL.

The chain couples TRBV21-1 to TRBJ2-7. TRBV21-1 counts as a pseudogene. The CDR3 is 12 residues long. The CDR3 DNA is TGTGCCAGCAGCACCTGTTCGCCGGAGCAGTACTTC. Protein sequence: CASSTCSPEQYF.

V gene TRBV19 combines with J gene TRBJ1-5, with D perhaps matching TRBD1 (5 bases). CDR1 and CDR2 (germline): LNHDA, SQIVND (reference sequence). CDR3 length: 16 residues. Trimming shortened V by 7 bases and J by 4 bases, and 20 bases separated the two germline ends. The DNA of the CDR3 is TGTGCCAGTAAAAATTTGTATGGGGGGAGAAATCAGCCCCAGCATTTT. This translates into CASKNLYGGRNQPQHF.

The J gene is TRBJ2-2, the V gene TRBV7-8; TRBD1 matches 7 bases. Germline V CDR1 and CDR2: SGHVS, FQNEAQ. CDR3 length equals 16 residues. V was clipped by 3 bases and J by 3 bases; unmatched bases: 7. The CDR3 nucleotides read TGTGCCAGCAGCTTCGCAGGGGGAAGGGACACCGGGGAGCTGTTTTTT. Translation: CASSFAGGRDTGELFF.

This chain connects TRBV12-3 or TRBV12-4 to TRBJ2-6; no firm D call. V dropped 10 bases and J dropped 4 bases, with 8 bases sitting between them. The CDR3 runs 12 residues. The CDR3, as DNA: TGTGCCACCTACACAGGGGCCAACGTCCTGACTTTC. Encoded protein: CATYTGANVLTF.

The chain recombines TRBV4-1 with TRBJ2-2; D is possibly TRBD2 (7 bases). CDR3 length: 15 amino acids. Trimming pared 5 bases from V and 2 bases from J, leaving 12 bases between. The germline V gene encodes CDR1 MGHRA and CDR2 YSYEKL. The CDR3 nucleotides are TGCGCCAGCAGCGACGGGGGGCTTAACACCGGGGAGCTGTTTTTT. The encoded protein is CASSDGGLNTGELFF.